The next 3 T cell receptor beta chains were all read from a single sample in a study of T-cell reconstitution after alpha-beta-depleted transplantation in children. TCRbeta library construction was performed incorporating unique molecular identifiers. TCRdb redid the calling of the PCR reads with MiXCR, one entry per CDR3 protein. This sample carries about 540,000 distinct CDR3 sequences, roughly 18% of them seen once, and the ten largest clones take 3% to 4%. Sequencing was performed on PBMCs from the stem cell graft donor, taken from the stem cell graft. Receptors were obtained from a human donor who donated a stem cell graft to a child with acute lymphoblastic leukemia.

The CDR3 DNA sequence: TGTGCCAGCAGCTTCGGACAGGGGAATGCCGGGGAGCTGTTTTTT. Encoded protein: CASSFGQGNAGELFF. The rearrangement uses TRBV7-9 and TRBJ2-2; the match to TRBD1 covers 9 bases. CDR3 length: 15 amino acids. Per the germline V gene, CDR1 is SEHNR and CDR2 is FQNEAQ (reference sequence). V trimming: 3 bases; J trimming: 6 bases; junction bases outside the gene matches: 5.

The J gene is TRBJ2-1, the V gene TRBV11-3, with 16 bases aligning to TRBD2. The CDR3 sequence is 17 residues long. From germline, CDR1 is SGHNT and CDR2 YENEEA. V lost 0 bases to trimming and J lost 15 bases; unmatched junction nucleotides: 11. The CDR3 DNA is TGTGCCAGCAGCTTAGATTTGTGGGGACTAGCGGGAGGGGCCCGGTTCTTC. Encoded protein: CASSLDLWGLAGGARFF.

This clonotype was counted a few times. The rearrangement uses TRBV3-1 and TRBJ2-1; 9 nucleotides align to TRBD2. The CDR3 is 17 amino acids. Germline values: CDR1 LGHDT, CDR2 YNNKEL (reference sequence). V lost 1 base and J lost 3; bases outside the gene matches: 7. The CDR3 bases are TGTGCCAGCAGCCAAGTTATAGCGGGAGCTTACTACAATGAGCAGTTCTTC. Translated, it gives CASSQVIAGAYYNEQFF.